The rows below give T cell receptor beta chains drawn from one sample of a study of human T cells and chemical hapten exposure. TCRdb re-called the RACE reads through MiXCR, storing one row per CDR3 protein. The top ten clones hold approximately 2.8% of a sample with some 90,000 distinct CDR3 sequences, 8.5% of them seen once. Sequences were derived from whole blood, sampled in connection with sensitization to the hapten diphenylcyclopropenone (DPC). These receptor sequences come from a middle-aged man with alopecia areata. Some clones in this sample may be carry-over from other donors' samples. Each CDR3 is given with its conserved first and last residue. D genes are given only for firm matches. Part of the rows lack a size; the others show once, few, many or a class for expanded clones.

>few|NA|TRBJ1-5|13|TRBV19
CASSIARDQPQHF
TGTGCCAGTAGTATAGCCAGGGATCAGCCCCAGCATTTT
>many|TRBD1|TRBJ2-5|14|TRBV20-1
CSASVSGGTETQYF
TGCAGTGCTAGCGTATCAGGGGGCACGGAGACCCAGTACTTC
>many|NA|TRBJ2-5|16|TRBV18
CASSRKPGPSQETQYF
TGTGCCAGCTCCCGAAAACCGGGACCCAGCCAAGAGACCCAGTACTTC
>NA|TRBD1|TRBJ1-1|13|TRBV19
CASSIRQGTEAFF
TGTGCCAGTAGTATCAGACAGGGGACTGAAGCTTTCTTT
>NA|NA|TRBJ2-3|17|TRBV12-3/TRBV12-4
CASTHSRDIEYTDTQYF
TGTGCCAGCACCCATTCCCGGGACATAGAGTACACAGATACGCAGTATTTT
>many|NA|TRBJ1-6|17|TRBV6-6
CASQDSRVRRPNSPLHF
TGTGCCAGCCAGGACTCCAGGGTCAGACGGCCTAATTCACCCCTCCACTTT
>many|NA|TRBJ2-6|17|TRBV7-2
CASSLGFNAAGANVLTF
TGTGCCAGCAGCTTAGGATTTAACGCTGCAGGGGCCAACGTCCTGACTTTC
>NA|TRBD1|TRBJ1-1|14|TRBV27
CASSGTELNTEAFF
TGTGCCAGCAGTGGGACAGAACTTAACACTGAAGCTTTCTTT
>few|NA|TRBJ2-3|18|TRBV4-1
CASSQAPGGAESTDTQYF
TGCGCCAGCAGCCAGGCTCCCGGGGGCGCGGAAAGCACAGATACGCAGTATTTT
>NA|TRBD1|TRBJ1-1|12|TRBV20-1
CSAGTANTEAFF
TGCAGTGCTGGGACAGCGAACACTGAAGCTTTCTTT